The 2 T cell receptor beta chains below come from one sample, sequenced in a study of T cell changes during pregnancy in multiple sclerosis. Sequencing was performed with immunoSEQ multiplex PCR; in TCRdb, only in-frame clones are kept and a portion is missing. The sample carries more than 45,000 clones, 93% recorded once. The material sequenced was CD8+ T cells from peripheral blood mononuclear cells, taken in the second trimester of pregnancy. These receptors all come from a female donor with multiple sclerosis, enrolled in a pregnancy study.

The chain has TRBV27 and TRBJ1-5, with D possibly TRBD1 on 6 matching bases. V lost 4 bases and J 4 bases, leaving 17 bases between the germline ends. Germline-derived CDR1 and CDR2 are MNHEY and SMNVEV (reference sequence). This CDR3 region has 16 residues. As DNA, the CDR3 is TGTGCCAGCAGTTCAATACAGGGAGGGAGGAATCAGCCCCAGCATTTT. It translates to CASSSIQGGRNQPQHF.

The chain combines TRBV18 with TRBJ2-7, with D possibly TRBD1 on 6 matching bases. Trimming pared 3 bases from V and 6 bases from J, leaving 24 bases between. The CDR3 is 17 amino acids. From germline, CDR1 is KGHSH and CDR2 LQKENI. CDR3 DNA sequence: TGTGCCAGCTCACCTTACACACAGGGTAAGGCTACATTCGAGCAGTACTTC. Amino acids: CASSPYTQGKATFEQYF.